This entry lists 23 T cell receptor beta chains sequenced from one sample in a study of blood T cell repertoires in COVID-19. Produced via immunoSEQ multiplex PCR; TCRdb's table is partial and in-frame only. The table includes over 150,000 clones, 76% detected once. Sequenced material: peripheral blood. All receptors come from a woman aged 80 or over with acute or convalescent COVID-19.

V is TRBV2 and J is TRBJ2-4, with TRBD1 identical over 8 bases. CDR1 and CDR2 (germline): SNHLY, FYNNEI. Losses at the gene ends were 5 bases for V and 3 bases for J; bases not matched to a gene: 9. The CDR3 contains 16 residues. The CDR3 DNA follows: TGTGCCAGCAGTTTTCAGGGGGCTTTTAACAAAAACATTCAGTACTTC. This translates into CASSFQGAFNKNIQYF. Together with reference TRBV2 and TRBJ2-4, the CDR3 gives the full variable domain: EPEVTQTPSHQVTQMGQEVILRCVPISNHLYFYWYRQILGQKVEFLVSFYNNEISEKSEIFDDQFSVERPDGSNFTLKIRSTKLEDSAMYFCASSFQGAFNKNIQYFGAGTRLSVL.

The V gene is TRBV11-1, the J gene TRBJ1-4, with D uncertain. V dropped 1 base and J dropped 8 bases, with 11 bases sitting between them. Germline values: CDR1 SGHAT, CDR2 FQDESV (reference sequence). The CDR3 is made up of 14 amino acids. CDR3 amino acids: CASSLGRREEKLFF. The CDR3 nucleotides are TGTGCCAGCAGCTTAGGCCGTCGCGAGGAAAAACTGTTTTTT.

V gene TRBV9 combines with J gene TRBJ1-3, with 8 bases identical to TRBD1. The CDR3 runs to 18 residues. V lost 2 bases to trimming and J lost 0 bases; unmatched junction nucleotides: 10. Germline CDR1 SGDLS, CDR2 YYNGEE. Here the CDR3 DNA reads TGTGCCAGCAGCGTCAACCCAGGGACAGGACCCTCTGGAAACACCATATATTTT. Protein product: CASSVNPGTGPSGNTIYF.

This rearrangement joins TRBV5-1 to TRBJ2-7; TRBD2 agrees at 8 bases. From germline, CDR1 is SGHRS and CDR2 YFSETQ. The CDR3 spans 19 residues. V was pared by 3 bases and J by 1 base, with 18 bases of the junction left unmatched. The CDR3 DNA reads as TGCGCCAGCAGCTCGCGAGGCTACACCGGGACTAGGGGTTCCTACGAGCAGTACTTC. Translated, it gives CASSSRGYTGTRGSYEQYF.

This clone appeared a few times. The genes are TRBV5-4 and TRBJ2-3, with 14 bases fitting TRBD2. The CDR3 has 16 amino acids. Germline CDR1 SGHNT, CDR2 YYREEE (reference sequence). V lost 3 bases to trimming and J lost 7 bases; unmatched junction nucleotides: 7. The CDR3 is CASSSGLAGGLYTQYF. The DNA of the CDR3 is TGTGCCAGCAGCTCCGGACTAGCGGGAGGCCTTTATACGCAGTATTTT.

The V and J genes are TRBV5-4 and TRBJ1-2; no definite D call. Between the trimmed V and J ends, which lost 9 bases and 6 bases, there was a span of 15 bases. There are 12 residues in the CDR3. The germline V gene has CDR1 SGHNT and CDR2 YYREEE (reference sequence). Written as DNA, the CDR3 is TGTGCCACCACGGACTGGAATGATGGCTACACCTTC. As protein: CATTDWNDGYTF.

The gene calls are TRBV9 and TRBJ1-3; D not certain. Germline V gene lookup returns CDR1 SGDLS and CDR2 YYNGEE. V shed 3 bases and J shed 3 bases, with 4 bases lying between them. CDR3 length: 12 amino acids. CDR3 residues: CASSADGNTIYF. The CDR3 DNA follows: TGTGCCAGCAGCGCAGATGGAAACACCATATATTTT.

The J gene is TRBJ1-1, the V gene TRBV7-8, with 9 bases matching TRBD1. CDR1 SGHVS and CDR2 FQNEAQ come from the germline V gene. The CDR3 has 14 residues. Losses at the gene ends were 5 bases for V and 3 bases for J; bases not matched to a gene: 4. The CDR3 protein is CASSRGQGYTEAFF. The CDR3 DNA is TGTGCCAGCAGCCGAGGACAGGGGTACACTGAAGCTTTCTTT.

The gene calls are TRBV10-2 and TRBJ1-3; no clear D gene. Germline V gene data show CDR1 as WSHSY and CDR2 as SAAADI. With 5 bases removed from V and 1 base from J, the gap between germline ends came to 15 bases. The CDR3 consists of 16 residues. The CDR3 sequence: CASSTGVAGSGNTIYF. The CDR3 DNA sequence: TGCGCCAGCAGTACCGGGGTGGCGGGTTCTGGAAACACCATATATTTT.

CDR3 coding DNA: TGTGCCAGCAGTTTATCGGGACAGGGTTTCTACGAGCAGTACTTC. Translation: CASSLSGQGFYEQYF. The chain links TRBV27 to TRBJ2-7; 9 positions agree with TRBD1. CDR1 MNHEY and CDR2 SMNVEV come from the germline V gene (reference sequence). The CDR3 totals 15 residues. Trimming at V came to 0 bases and at J to 3 bases, leaving 3 bases not matched to a gene.

The V and J genes are TRBV6-1 and TRBJ1-2; 8 bases fit TRBD1. CDR1 is MNHNS and CDR2 is SASEGT in the germline V gene. The CDR3 covers 14 residues. The V gene end was trimmed by 3 bases and the J gene end by 5 bases; junction bases not matched to a gene: 5. The CDR3 protein is CASSEGDRGYGYTF. As DNA, the CDR3 is TGTGCCAGCAGTGAGGGCGACAGGGGTTATGGCTACACCTTC.

This clone was detected only a few times. Here the CDR3 DNA reads TGTGCCAGCAGTTTACCTAATGGTCACGAGCAGTACTTC. Translation gives CASSLPNGHEQYF. The rearrangement joins TRBV27 to TRBJ2-7; D is ambiguous. Germline V gene data show CDR1 as MNHEY and CDR2 as SMNVEV (reference sequence). CDR3 length: 13 residues. The V and J ends lost 2 bases and 5 bases respectively, with 10 bases between them.

This clone was detected a few times. The J gene is TRBJ1-2, the V gene TRBV6-1; D gene uncertain. The V gene lost 0 bases and the J gene lost 4 bases, with 15 bases spanning the gap. Per the germline V gene, CDR1 is MNHNS and CDR2 is SASEGT. The length of the CDR3 is 16 residues. The CDR3 is CASSEARQMPFYGYTF. The CDR3 coding sequence is TGTGCCAGCAGTGAAGCGCGGCAGATGCCATTCTATGGCTACACCTTC.

Concerning this clone itself: This sample includes further DNA sequences coding for the same CDR3. The rearrangement joins TRBV3-1 (or the pseudogene TRBV3-2) to TRBJ1-6; a possible D gene is TRBD1 (6 bases). Trimming took off 0 bases at V and 6 bases at J, with 9 bases between the two ends. The CDR3 is 15 amino acids. Germline CDR1 is LGHDT and CDR2 is YNNKEL (reference sequence). CDR3 sequence (DNA): TGTGCCAGCAGCCAAGACAGGGGTGGTAATTCACCCCTCCACTTT. It is translated as CASSQDRGGNSPLHF.

The gene calls are TRBV9 and TRBJ2-3, with TRBD2 identical over 8 bases. Per the germline V gene, CDR1 is SGDLS and CDR2 is YYNGEE. The CDR3 loop spans 16 amino acids. Trimming took 0 bases from V and 5 from J; bases not matched to a gene: 8. Written as DNA, the CDR3 is TGTGCCAGCAGCGTAGCGGGGGGGAATCACAGAGATACGCAGTATTTT. Its translation: CASSVAGGNHRDTQYF.

The V and J genes are TRBV25-1 and TRBJ2-2; no clear D gene. Trimming cost V 3 bases and J 5 bases, with 10 bases left between them. The CDR3 sequence is 14 residues long. CDR1 and CDR2 from the germline V gene are MGHDK and SYGVNS. The chain's CDR3 is CASSDSLSTGELFF. CDR3 DNA sequence: TGTGCCAGCAGTGACTCTCTATCAACCGGGGAGCTGTTTTTT.

The chain combines TRBV15 with TRBJ1-3, with no clear D. Germline-derived CDR1 and CDR2 are LNHNV and YYDKDF (reference sequence). There are 14 residues in the CDR3. V shed 5 bases and J shed 0 bases, with 8 bases lying between them. The CDR3 DNA reads as TGTGCCACCAGCTGGACTCTCTCTGGAAACACCATATATTTT. The encoded protein is CATSWTLSGNTIYF. Supplemented by reference TRBV15 and TRBJ1-3, the full variable domain reads DAMVIQNPRYQVTQFGKPVTLSCSQTLNHNVMYWYQQKSSQAPKLLFHYYDKDFNNEADTPDNFQSRRPNTSFCFLDIRSPGLGDTAMYLCATSWTLSGNTIYFGEGSWLTVV.

CDR3 nucleotides: TGTGCCAGCAGTGAATGGAGCGGAGGAGGGACTGAAGCTTTCTTT. Translated, it gives CASSEWSGGGTEAFF. This chain uses TRBV25-1 with TRBJ1-1; D ambiguous. Trimming cost V 1 base and J 5 bases, with 14 bases left between them. Germline V lookup: CDR1 MGHDK, CDR2 SYGVNS. This CDR3 spans 15 amino acids.

The V and J genes are TRBV2 and TRBJ1-5; 9 bases match TRBD1. V shed 5 bases, J shed 2 bases, and the junction held 7 bases outside the gene matches. The CDR3 loop spans 16 amino acids. Germline V gene lookup returns CDR1 SNHLY and CDR2 FYNNEI. The CDR3 nucleotides read TGTGCCAGCAGTTATATTACAGGGGGCGGCAATCAGCCCCAGCATTTT. Its protein product is CASSYITGGGNQPQHF.

This chain links TRBV5-1 with TRBJ1-3; D is unclear. Germline V gene data show CDR1 as SGHRS and CDR2 as YFSETQ. Trimming left V 5 bases short and J 0 bases short, with 6 bases between. The CDR3 sequence is 13 residues long. CDR3 nucleotides: TGCGCCAGCAGGGGGAGCTCTGGAAACACCATATATTTT. Its protein is CASRGSSGNTIYF. The complete variable domain, with remaining parts taken from reference TRBV5-1 and TRBJ1-3, reads KAGVTQTPRYLIKTRGQQVTLSCSPISGHRSVSWYQQTPGQGLQFLFEYFSETQRNKGNFPGRFSGRQFSNSRSEMNVSTLELGDSALYLCASRGSSGNTIYFGEGSWLTVV.

This clone was counted a few times. The chain links TRBV5-6 to TRBJ2-7; perhaps TRBD1 as D (5 bases). There are 14 residues in the CDR3. With 0 bases removed from V and 4 bases from J, the gap between germline ends came to 11 bases. CDR1 and CDR2 (germline): SGHDT, YYEEEE. This chain's CDR3 is CASSLGQGRYEQYF. CDR3 nucleotide sequence: TGTGCCAGCAGCTTGGGGCAGGGCCGTTACGAGCAGTACTTC.

This rearrangement joins TRBV6-4 to TRBJ1-1, with TRBD1 identical over 9 bases. Germline loops: CDR1 MRHNA, CDR2 SNTAGT. J was trimmed by 5 bases and V by 0 bases; bases with no gene match: 4. CDR3 length: 15 residues. The CDR3 is CASSDSGTGKTEAFF. DNA of the CDR3: TGTGCCAGCAGTGACTCGGGGACAGGGAAGACTGAAGCTTTCTTT.

CDR3 sequence reads: CASSKGGNQPQHF. The CDR3 DNA follows: TGTGCCAGTAGTAAAGGGGGCAATCAGCCCCAGCATTTT. This rearrangement joins TRBV19 to TRBJ1-5; a weak D match, TRBD1 (5 bases). Germline CDR1 and CDR2: LNHDA and SQIVND (reference sequence). With 4 bases removed from V and 2 bases from J, the gap between germline ends came to 6 bases. The CDR3 runs 13 residues.